The T cell receptor (beta chain) under discussion was sequenced for a study of cytomegalovirus exposure and HLA in healthy donors. In the study overall: As released early, the data held about 85 million unique TCRs from HLA-typed donors. Membership in the Caucasian-associated ancestry cluster was found for about 80% of about 430 genotyped donors.

In regard to this clone: Its antigen is as yet unknown.

Study outcomes and limitations: In a later analysis, a missense DCLRE1C variant was linked to TCR beta V- and J-gene trimming.

PCR employed 60 Vbeta and 13 Jbeta primers. TCRdb keeps only in-frame clones here, not all; method: immunoSEQ multiplex PCR. The sample lists over 150,000 clones; roughly 70% were seen once. Between the trimmed V and J ends, which lost 10 bases and 4 bases, there was a span of 14 bases. The CDR3 contains 13 residues. The germline V gene encodes CDR1 MNHNY and CDR2 SVGAGI (reference sequence). All donors participated as healthy donors of bone marrow. V is TRBV6-6 and J is TRBJ1-5; a weak D match, TRBD1 (5 bases). The TCR originated in a woman between 45 and 60 years old in good health and CMV-seropositive. The specimen was PBMCs. The CDR3 region is CATQGQGNQPQHF. The CDR3 DNA is TGTGCCACCCAGGGTCAGGGAAATCAGCCCCAGCATTTT.